The clone carrying this TCR beta chain was picked up a small number of times. Its antigen is currently unknown. The source of the sample is a study of OX40 agonist ivuxolimab in advanced cancers. Study context: Hepatocellular carcinoma, melanoma, renal cell or head and neck cancer was diagnosed in the dose-escalation patients.

Study conclusions and caveats: Some nonresponders likewise displayed low normalized T-cell clonal expansion.

Assay: immunoSEQ multiplex PCR; the TCRdb copy retains only in-frame clones and omits some. The table includes about 76,000 clones, more than 75% detected once. Baseline, cycle 4 day 1, and cycle 7 day 1 were the blood sampling points. Germline V lookup: CDR1 MNHNS, CDR2 SASEGT. CDR3 length equals 17 residues. Germline trimming cut 2 bases from V and 6 bases from J; bases unmatched to any gene: 7. The sequencing here drew on CD4+ or CD8+ T cells sorted from blood, taken in a trial of the OX40 agonist ivuxolimab. This TCR was recovered from an adult with an advanced solid tumor such as melanoma, head and neck, liver or kidney cancer. The chain is built from TRBV6-1 and TRBJ1-6, with 10 positions matching TRBD1. In DNA, the CDR3 is TGTGCCAGCAGTGAATTGGCGGGACAGGGGTCTAATTCACCCCTCCACTTT. This translates into CASSELAGQGSNSPLHF.